The following is a T cell receptor beta chain sequence with its context. The sample originates from a study of blood T cell repertoires in COVID-19. Sequenced by immunoSEQ multiplex PCR; TCRdb stores in-frame clones only, minus some. The sample lists about 210,000 clones, about 81% occurring once. The sequence derives from a man aged 40-49 years who had recovered from COVID-19. What was sequenced was PBMCs or T cells enriched from blood (not recorded which).

CDR3 DNA: TGCGCCAGCAGCCTCCAGACACCGAACACCGGGGAGCTGTTTTTT. Translating it yields CASSLQTPNTGELFF. The chain employs TRBV5-1 and TRBJ2-2, with D hard to call. Germline lookup yields CDR1 SGHRS and CDR2 YFSETQ. The CDR3 totals 15 residues. The V end was cut by 4 bases, the J end by 0 bases, with 10 bases between.